The present entry profiles one T cell receptor (beta chain) with its context. CDR3 length equals 13 residues. The germline gives CDR1 SGHTS, CDR2 YDEGEE. V was pared by 5 bases and J by 7 bases, with 15 bases between. The source of the sample is a study of blood T cell repertoires in COVID-19. Overall study: T cells, B-cell-depleted T cells, or PBMCs provided the cDNA or gDNA that served as material.

Individuals drawn from 24 US areas were about 18 to 89 years old. Clinical history reported by participants formed the basis on which cohorts were assigned. Recovery among Cohort 3 donors was established by two negative PCRs, clearance, or symptom resolution. Sequenced by immunoSEQ multiplex PCR; TCRdb stores in-frame clones only, minus some. The sample includes around 250,000 clones, around 88% of them seen just once. Sequenced: PBMCs or T cells enriched from blood (not recorded which). The receptor comes from a woman in her forties or fifties who had recovered from COVID-19. The rearrangement links TRBV5-8 to TRBJ1-1, with D perhaps matching TRBD1 (6 bases). This CDR3 reads CASRGTRWGEAFF. CDR3 sequence (DNA): TGTGCCAGCAGGGGGACACGGTGGGGTGAAGCTTTCTTT.